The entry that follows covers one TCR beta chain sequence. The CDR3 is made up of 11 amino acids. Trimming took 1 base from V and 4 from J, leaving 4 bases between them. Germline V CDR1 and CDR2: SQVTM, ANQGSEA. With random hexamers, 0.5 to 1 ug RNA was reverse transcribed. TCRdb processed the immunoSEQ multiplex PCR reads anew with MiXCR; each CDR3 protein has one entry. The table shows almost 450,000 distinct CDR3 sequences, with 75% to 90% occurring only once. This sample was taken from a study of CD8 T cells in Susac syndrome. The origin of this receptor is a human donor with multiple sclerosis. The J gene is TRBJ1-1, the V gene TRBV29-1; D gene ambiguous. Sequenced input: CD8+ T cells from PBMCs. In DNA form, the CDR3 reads TGCAGCGTTGAAGCGGGCACTGAAGCTTTCTTT. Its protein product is CSVEAGTEAFF.